A single sample is the source of the 23 T cell receptor beta chains below, sequenced in a study of blood T cell repertoires in COVID-19. Here immunoSEQ multiplex PCR was the method, and the copy in TCRdb shows in-frame clones only, minus some. Among under 200,000 clones listed, around 79% were seen once. Sequenced sample: peripheral blood. These receptors all come from a woman in her sixties or seventies with COVID-19, enrolled during active disease.

CDR3 DNA sequence: TGTGCCATCAGTGAGGACCTAGCGGGAGGGACCCAGTACTTC. Its protein product is CAISEDLAGGTQYF. The chain combines TRBV10-3 with TRBJ2-5; 11 bases match TRBD2. Trimming took 2 bases from V and 7 from J; bases not matched to a gene: 3. There are 14 residues in the CDR3. Per germline, CDR1 ENHRY and CDR2 SYGVKD.

In DNA form, the CDR3 reads TGCGCCAGCAGCCAAGTTCAGTACCAAGAGACCCAGTACTTC. Translated, it gives CASSQVQYQETQYF. The chain couples TRBV4-1 to TRBJ2-5; D is uncertain. V lost 1 base to trimming and J lost 0 bases, with 6 bases between them. The CDR3 runs 14 residues. CDR1 is MGHRA and CDR2 is YSYEKL in the germline V gene.

J is TRBJ1-1 and V is TRBV29-1; D is uncertain. This CDR3 is 12 amino acids long. From germline, CDR1 is SQVTM and CDR2 ANQGSEA. Trimming stripped 7 bases from V and 6 bases from J, with 15 bases between. This CDR3 reads CSGGSLVPEAFF. CDR3 DNA: TGCAGCGGCGGGAGTTTGGTCCCTGAAGCTTTCTTT.

This clone was counted between two and nine times. The chain combines TRBV9 with TRBJ1-2, with TRBD1 identical over 7 bases. The germline CDR1 and CDR2 sequences are SGDLS and YYNGEE. This CDR3 is 12 amino acids long. Trimming took 5 bases from V and 7 from J; bases not matched to a gene: 5. CDR3 sequence reads: CASSSDRSGYTF. DNA for the CDR3: TGTGCCAGCAGTTCGGACAGGTCTGGCTACACCTTC.

The chain links TRBV2 to TRBJ2-3, with D hard to call. Trimming shortened V by 4 bases and J by 4 bases, and 18 bases separated the two germline ends. Germline V gene data show CDR1 as SNHLY and CDR2 as FYNNEI. The CDR3 runs to 16 residues. This chain's CDR3 is CASSVRSQALADTQYF. The CDR3 DNA reads TGTGCCAGCAGTGTTAGGTCCCAGGCCCTGGCAGATACGCAGTATTTT.

Only one count was recorded for this clone. J is TRBJ2-7 and V is TRBV7-2; D remains ambiguous. This CDR3 spans 12 amino acids. V was trimmed by 4 bases and J by 2 bases, leaving 6 bases between them. Per germline, CDR1 SGHTA and CDR2 FQGNSA. CDR3 in DNA: TGTGCCAGCAGCTCCCCGGCCTACGAGCAGTACTTC. Amino acid sequence: CASSSPAYEQYF.

This chain joins TRBV7-6 and TRBJ2-1; no clear D. Per germline, CDR1 SGHVS and CDR2 FNYEAQ. Trimming pared 2 bases from V and 0 bases from J, leaving 8 bases between. The CDR3 is 15 residues long. Written as DNA, the CDR3 is TGTGCCAGCAGCTTATCCTTTAGCTCCTACAATGAGCAGTTCTTC. This codes for CASSLSFSSYNEQFF. Drawing the rest from reference TRBV7-6 and TRBJ2-1, the complete variable domain is GAGVSQSPRYKVTKRGQDVALRCDPISGHVSLYWYRQALGQGPEFLTYFNYEAQQDKSGLPNDRFSAERPEGSISTLTIQRTEQRDSAMYRCASSLSFSSYNEQFFGPGTRLTVL.

The chain links TRBV10-3 to TRBJ1-2; 8 bases are a match to TRBD1. Germline V gives CDR1 ENHRY, CDR2 SYGVKD. V lost 2 bases, J lost 7 bases, and 6 bases stayed unmatched. The CDR3 has 14 amino acids. The CDR3 sequence is CAISETSGGIGYTF. The DNA of the CDR3 is TGTGCCATCAGTGAGACCTCAGGGGGCATTGGCTACACCTTC.

In its sample, this clone was seen once. CDR3 protein: CASSVTSGANNEQFF. DNA of the CDR3: TGCGCCAGCAGCGTGACTAGCGGGGCAAACAATGAGCAGTTCTTC. The J gene is TRBJ2-1, the V gene TRBV5-1, with TRBD2 identical over 11 bases. From germline, CDR1 is SGHRS and CDR2 YFSETQ. J gave up 5 bases and V 4 bases, and 5 bases lay outside the gene matches. The CDR3 has 15 residues.

This clone has a handful of counts. This chain uses TRBV29-1 with TRBJ1-4, with D perhaps matching TRBD1 (5 bases). Looked up from germline, CDR1 is SQVTM and CDR2 is ANQGSEA. CDR3 size: 14 residues. Trimming took off 3 bases at V and 10 bases at J, with 18 bases between the two ends. The CDR3 DNA is TGCAGCGTTGATGCCTCGGCAGGGCGAGGAAAACTGTTTTTT. This gives the protein CSVDASAGRGKLFF.

This clone occurred once. This chain uses TRBV28 with TRBJ2-1; D may be TRBD2 (6 bases). The V gene's germline CDR1 is MDHEN and CDR2 SYDVKM. Trimming stripped 7 bases from V and 9 bases from J, with 22 bases between. CDR3 length: 15 amino acids. The CDR3 DNA reads TGTGCCAGCAACGAGGTGGTCCCCAGGAGGGGTGAGCAGTTCTTC. It is translated as CASNEVVPRRGEQFF.

This clone showed up just a few times. The CDR3 bases are TGTGCCAGCCATGCTACAACTAATGAAAAACTGTTTTTT. Protein sequence: CASHATTNEKLFF. This chain uses TRBV2 with TRBJ1-4; no clear D. Germline assignment: CDR1 SNHLY and CDR2 FYNNEI. Trimming shortened V by 8 bases and J by 0 bases, and 7 bases separated the two germline ends. The CDR3 runs to 13 residues. Looking up the rest from reference TRBV2 and TRBJ1-4 gives the full variable domain: EPEVTQTPSHQVTQMGQEVILRCVPISNHLYFYWYRQILGQKVEFLVSFYNNEISEKSEIFDDQFSVERPDGSNFTLKIRSTKLEDSAMYFCASHATTNEKLFFGSGTQLSVL.

As DNA, the CDR3 is TGTGCCAGTAGTATGGGACAGGGGCGGTATGGCTACACCTTC. It translates to CASSMGQGRYGYTF. J is TRBJ1-2 and V is TRBV19, with TRBD1 matching over 10 bases. Trimming removed 3 bases from V and 5 bases from J; junction bases left unmatched: 3. Germline CDR1 is LNHDA and CDR2 is SQIVND (reference sequence). CDR3 size: 14 residues.

The J gene is TRBJ1-5, the V gene TRBV6-5; no reliable D call. Trimming removed 7 bases at V and 3 bases at J, with 7 bases between. Germline values: CDR1 MNHEY, CDR2 SVGAGI. The CDR3 is 12 amino acids. As DNA, the CDR3 is TGTGCCAGCACACAGCTCAATCAGCCCCAGCATTTT. Its protein product is CASTQLNQPQHF.

The V gene is TRBV11-2, the J gene TRBJ2-1, with TRBD2 as a possible D gene (6 bases). Trimming took off 5 bases at V and 8 bases at J, with 16 bases between the two ends. CDR3 length equals 14 residues. Germline V gives CDR1 SGHAT, CDR2 FQNNGV. The CDR3 sequence: CASSRLTGLHEQFF. CDR3 coding DNA: TGTGCCAGCAGCCGACTCACGGGACTGCATGAGCAGTTCTTC.

The DNA for the CDR3 is TGTGCCAGCAGCTTAGCCCGGGGGGATGAGCAGTTCTTC. This codes for CASSLARGDEQFF. The chain carries TRBV11-3 and TRBJ2-1, with 7 bases identical to TRBD2. Trimming cost V 1 base and J 8 bases; bases outside gene matches: 2. The CDR3 is 13 amino acids. The germline CDR1 and CDR2 sequences are SGHNT and YENEEA.

V gene TRBV6-2 or TRBV6-3 combines with J gene TRBJ2-3; D gene unclear. The CDR3 sequence is 16 residues long. The germline gives CDR1 MNHEY, CDR2 SVGEGT. The ends were cut back, 2 bases at V and 2 bases at J, with 14 bases in the middle. The CDR3 DNA follows: TGTGCCAGCAGTTACGTCGTCCAAGCCTCCACAGATACGCAGTATTTT. Encoded protein: CASSYVVQASTDTQYF.

The rearrangement links TRBV3-1 (or the pseudogene TRBV3-2) to TRBJ1-3, with D uncertain. This CDR3 spans 14 amino acids. Germline CDR1 reads LGHDT; CDR2 reads YNNKEL (reference sequence). Trimming cost V 4 bases and J 4 bases, with 11 bases left between them. The CDR3 is CASSLTEAGNTIYF. The CDR3 coding sequence is TGTGCCAGCAGCCTCACGGAGGCCGGAAACACCATATATTTT.

The count of this clone is one. V is TRBV14 and J is TRBJ2-7, with D perhaps TRBD1 (5 bases). V lost 2 bases and J lost 5, with 13 bases in between. CDR1 and CDR2 (germline): SGHDN, FVKESK. This CDR3 has 14 amino acids. The DNA for the CDR3 is TGTGCCAGCAGCCAACCCGGCAGGGTAAACGAGCAGTACGTC. Protein product: CASSQPGRVNEQYV.

The chain carries TRBV5-1 and TRBJ1-1, with D possibly TRBD1 on 5 matching bases. CDR3 length: 13 amino acids. Trimming left V 7 bases short and J 0 bases short, with 10 bases between. The germline V gene has CDR1 SGHRS and CDR2 YFSETQ. The CDR3 region is CASFDRMNTEAFF. CDR3 nucleotide sequence: TGCGCCAGCTTCGACAGAATGAACACTGAAGCTTTCTTT.

The rearrangement links TRBV5-6 to TRBJ1-5; D is ambiguous. Germline V gene lookup returns CDR1 SGHDT and CDR2 YYEEEE. V lost 4 bases and J lost 3, with 14 bases in between. CDR3 length equals 15 residues. CDR3 DNA: TGTGCCAGCAGCCCCTCCCATCAGGCCAATCAGCCCCAGCATTTT. It is translated as CASSPSHQANQPQHF.

The chain combines TRBV18 with TRBJ1-2; unclear D gene. This CDR3 region has 14 residues. The V end was cut by 0 bases, the J end by 4 bases, with 9 bases between. CDR1 and CDR2 (germline): KGHSH, LQKENI. CDR3 in DNA: TGTGCCAGCTCACCACCTTTGGAGGCCTATGGCTACACCTTC. Protein: CASSPPLEAYGYTF.

This rearrangement joins TRBV27 to TRBJ2-3; no firm D call. Germline V gene data show CDR1 as MNHEY and CDR2 as SMNVEV (reference sequence). The CDR3 is 13 residues long. The V end lost 2 bases, the J end lost 1 base, and 4 bases lay between the germline ends. The CDR3 coding sequence is TGTGCCAGCAGTTTAATAGGCACAGATACGCAGTATTTT. The encoded protein is CASSLIGTDTQYF.